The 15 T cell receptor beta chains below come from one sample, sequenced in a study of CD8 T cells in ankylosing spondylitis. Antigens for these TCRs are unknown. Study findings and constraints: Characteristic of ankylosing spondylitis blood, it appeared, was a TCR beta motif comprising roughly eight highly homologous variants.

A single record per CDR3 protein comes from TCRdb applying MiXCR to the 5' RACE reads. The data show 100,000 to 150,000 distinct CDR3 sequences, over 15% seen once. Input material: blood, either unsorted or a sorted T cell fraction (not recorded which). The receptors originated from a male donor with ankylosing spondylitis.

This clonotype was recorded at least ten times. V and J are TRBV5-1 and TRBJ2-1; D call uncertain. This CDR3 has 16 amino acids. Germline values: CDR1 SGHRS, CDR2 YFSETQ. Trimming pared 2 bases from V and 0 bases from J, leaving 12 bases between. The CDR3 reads CASSFSTGSSYNEQFF. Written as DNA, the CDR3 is TGCGCCAGCAGCTTTTCTACGGGCAGCTCCTACAATGAGCAGTTCTTC.

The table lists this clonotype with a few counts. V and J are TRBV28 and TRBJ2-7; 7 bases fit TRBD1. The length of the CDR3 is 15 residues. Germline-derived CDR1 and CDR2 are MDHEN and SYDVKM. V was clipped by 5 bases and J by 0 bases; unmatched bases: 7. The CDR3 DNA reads TGTGCCAGCAGTCGCAGGACAGGAGACTCCTACGAGCAGTACTTC. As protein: CASSRRTGDSYEQYF.

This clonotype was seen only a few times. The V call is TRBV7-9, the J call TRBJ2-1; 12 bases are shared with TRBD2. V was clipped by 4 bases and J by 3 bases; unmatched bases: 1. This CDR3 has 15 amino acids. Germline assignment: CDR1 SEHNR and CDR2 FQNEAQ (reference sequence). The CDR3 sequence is CASSSGLAGYNEQFF. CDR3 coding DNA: TGTGCCAGCAGCTCGGGACTAGCGGGCTACAATGAGCAGTTCTTC.

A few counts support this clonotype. This CDR3 is CASSLGGIEKLFF. CDR3 DNA sequence: TGTGCCAGCAGCTTAGGAGGGATTGAAAAACTGTTTTTT. V and J are TRBV7-9 and TRBJ1-4; D remains unclear. The germline V and J ends were trimmed by 1 base and 7 bases, with 7 bases remaining between them. The germline V gene has CDR1 SEHNR and CDR2 FQNEAQ (reference sequence). CDR3 size: 13 residues.

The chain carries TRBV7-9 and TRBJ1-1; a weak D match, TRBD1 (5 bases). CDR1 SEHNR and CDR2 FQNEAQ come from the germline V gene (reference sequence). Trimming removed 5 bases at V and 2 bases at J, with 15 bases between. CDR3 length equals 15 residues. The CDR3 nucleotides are TGTGCCAGCAGCCCATGGGGACTGACAAACACTGAAGCTTTCTTT. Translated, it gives CASSPWGLTNTEAFF.

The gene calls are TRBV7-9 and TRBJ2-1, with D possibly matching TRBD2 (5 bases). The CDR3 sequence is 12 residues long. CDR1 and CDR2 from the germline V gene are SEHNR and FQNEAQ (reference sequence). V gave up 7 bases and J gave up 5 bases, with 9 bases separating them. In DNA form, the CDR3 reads TGTGCCAGCACGGGGTGGGACAATGAGCAGTTCTTC. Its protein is CASTGWDNEQFF.

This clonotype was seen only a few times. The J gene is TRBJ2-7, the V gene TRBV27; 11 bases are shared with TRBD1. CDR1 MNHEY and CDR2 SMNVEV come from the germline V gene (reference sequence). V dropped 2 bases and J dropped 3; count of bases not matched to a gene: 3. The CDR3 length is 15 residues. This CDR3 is CASSLIGTGGYEQYF. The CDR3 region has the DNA TGTGCCAGCAGTTTAATAGGGACAGGGGGCTACGAGCAGTACTTC.

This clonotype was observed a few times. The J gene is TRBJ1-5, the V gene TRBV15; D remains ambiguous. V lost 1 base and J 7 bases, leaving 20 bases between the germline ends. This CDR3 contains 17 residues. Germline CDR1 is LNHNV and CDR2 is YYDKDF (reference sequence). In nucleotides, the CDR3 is TGTGCCACCAGCAGAGGCGCGGGAGGGAAGTTTAACCAGCCCCAGCATTTT. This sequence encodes CATSRGAGGKFNQPQHF.

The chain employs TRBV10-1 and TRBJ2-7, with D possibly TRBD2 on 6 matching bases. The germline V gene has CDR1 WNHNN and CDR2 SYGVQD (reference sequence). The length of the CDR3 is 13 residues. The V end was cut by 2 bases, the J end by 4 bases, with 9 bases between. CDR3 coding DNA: TGCGCCAGCAGTGAGCTGGAGGGATACGAGCAGTACTTC. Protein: CASSELEGYEQYF.

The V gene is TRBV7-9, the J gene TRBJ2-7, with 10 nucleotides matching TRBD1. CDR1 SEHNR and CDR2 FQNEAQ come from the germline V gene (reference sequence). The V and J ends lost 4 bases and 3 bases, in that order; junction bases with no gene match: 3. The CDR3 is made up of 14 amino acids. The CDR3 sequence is CASSWDRGYYEQYF. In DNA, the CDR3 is TGTGCCAGCAGCTGGGACAGGGGATACTACGAGCAGTACTTC.

The CDR3, as DNA: TGCAGTGCTAGAACACGTCTTGAGACCCAGTACTTC. Translating it yields CSARTRLETQYF. The V and J genes are TRBV20-1 and TRBJ2-5; no clear D gene. Germline V CDR1 and CDR2: DFQATT, SNEGSKA (reference sequence). The CDR3 is 12 residues long. Trimming shortened V by 2 bases and J by 5 bases, and 9 bases separated the two germline ends.

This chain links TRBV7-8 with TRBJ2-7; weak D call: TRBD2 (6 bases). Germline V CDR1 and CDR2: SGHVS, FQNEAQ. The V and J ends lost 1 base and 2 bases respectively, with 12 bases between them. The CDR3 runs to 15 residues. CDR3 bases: TGTGCCAGCAGCTTAGTTGGCGGGACGGCCTACGAGCAGTACTTC. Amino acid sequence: CASSLVGGTAYEQYF.

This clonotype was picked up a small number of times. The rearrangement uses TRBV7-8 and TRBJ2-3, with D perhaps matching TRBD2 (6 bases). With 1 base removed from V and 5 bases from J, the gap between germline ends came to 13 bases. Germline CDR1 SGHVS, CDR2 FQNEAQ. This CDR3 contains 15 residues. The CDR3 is CASSLVGRRLDTQYF. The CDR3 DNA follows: TGTGCCAGCAGCTTAGTAGGGAGGCGGCTAGATACGCAGTATTTT.

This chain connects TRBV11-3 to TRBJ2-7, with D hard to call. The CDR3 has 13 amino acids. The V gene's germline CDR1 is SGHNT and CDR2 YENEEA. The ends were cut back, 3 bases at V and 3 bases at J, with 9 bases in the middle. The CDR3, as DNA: TGTGCCAGCAGCTTTGTGACGGGCTACGAGCAGTACTTC. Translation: CASSFVTGYEQYF.

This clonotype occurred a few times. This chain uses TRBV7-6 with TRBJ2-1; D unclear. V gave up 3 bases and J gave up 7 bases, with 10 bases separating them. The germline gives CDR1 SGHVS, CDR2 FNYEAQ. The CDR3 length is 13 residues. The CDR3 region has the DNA TGTGCCAGCAGCTTCTATGGATATAATGAGCAGTTCTTC. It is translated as CASSFYGYNEQFF.